One and the same sample provided the 20 T cell receptor beta chains below, sequenced in a study of cytomegalovirus exposure and HLA in healthy donors. The PCR had 60 Vbeta and 13 Jbeta primers. Here immunoSEQ multiplex PCR was the method, and the copy in TCRdb shows in-frame clones only, minus some. The data show tens of thousands of clones, around 68% seen once. Sequenced material: PBMCs. The receptors originated from a woman between 40 and 50 years old in good health and CMV-seropositive.

The table lists this clone with a few counts. The chain links TRBV10-3 to TRBJ1-1; 7 nucleotides align to TRBD1. Germline lookup yields CDR1 ENHRY and CDR2 SYGVKD. The J segment lost 3 bases and the V segment lost 7 bases, leaving 2 bases of the junction unmatched. The CDR3 has 12 residues. The CDR3 coding sequence is TGTGCCATCAATCAGGGGGACACTGAAGCTTTCTTT. Its translation: CAINQGDTEAFF.

A single count supports this clone. This chain uses TRBV4-3 with TRBJ2-2, with D possibly matching TRBD2 (6 bases). The CDR3 sequence is 15 residues long. Deletions cut 4 bases from V and 3 bases from J, with 12 bases between. CDR1 and CDR2 (germline): LGHNA, YSLEER. CDR3 protein: CASSPLGLHTGELFF. The CDR3, as DNA: TGCGCCAGCAGCCCCCTGGGACTGCACACCGGGGAGCTGTTTTTT.

The V call is TRBV5-4, the J call TRBJ2-1, with TRBD2 matching over 7 bases. Germline V gene data show CDR1 as SGHNT and CDR2 as YYREEE (reference sequence). The CDR3 has 17 amino acids. The ends lost 4 bases at V and 0 bases at J; junction bases unmatched: 10. The CDR3 loop is CASSLPRGGSSYNEQFF. The CDR3 region has the DNA TGTGCCAGCAGCCTGCCTCGGGGCGGGAGCTCCTACAATGAGCAGTTCTTC.

V gene TRBV30 combines with J gene TRBJ2-3, with a possible D match to TRBD2 (5 bases). The CDR3 is 13 amino acids. Germline CDR1 GTSNPN, CDR2 SVGIG (reference sequence). The V and J ends lost 0 bases and 3 bases respectively, with 7 bases between them. The CDR3 DNA reads as TGTGCCTGGAGTGTATGGGAGACAGATACGCAGTATTTT. It yields the protein CAWSVWETDTQYF. The whole variable domain, filled in from reference TRBV30 and TRBJ2-3, reads SQTIHQWPATLVQPVGSPLSLECTVEGTSNPNLYWYRQAAGRGLQLLFYSVGIGQISSEVPQNLSASRPQDRQFILSSKKLLLSDSGFYLCAWSVWETDTQYFGPGTRLTVL.

The chain couples TRBV6-5 to TRBJ1-6; D might be TRBD1 (5 bases). The ends were cut back, 5 bases at V and 3 bases at J, with 11 bases in the middle. Germline loops: CDR1 MNHEY, CDR2 SVGAGI. CDR3 length equals 15 residues. As DNA, the CDR3 is TGTGCCAGCAGTCCCCCGGGGGTCTATAATTCACCCCTCCACTTT. It specifies CASSPPGVYNSPLHF.

The count of this clone is one. The chain carries TRBV7-6 and TRBJ2-3; weak D call: TRBD1 (5 bases). In germline, CDR1 is SGHVS, CDR2 FNYEAQ. The CDR3 totals 18 residues. Between the trimmed V and J ends, which lost 4 bases and 4 bases, there was a span of 24 bases. CDR3 protein: CASSSPRRGGPMADTQYF. CDR3 bases: TGTGCCAGCAGCTCCCCGCGTAGGGGCGGACCTATGGCAGATACGCAGTATTTT.

This clone came up once. The rearrangement links TRBV7-9 to TRBJ2-7; TRBD2 agrees at 9 bases. Germline V gene lookup returns CDR1 SEHNR and CDR2 FQNEAQ (reference sequence). The V segment lost 2 bases and the J segment 1 base; nucleotides outside the gene matches: 9. This CDR3 is built from 17 residues. The CDR3 coding sequence is TGTGCCAGCAGCTTAATCGGGGTAGCGGGAGAATCCTACGAGCAGTACTTC. This sequence encodes CASSLIGVAGESYEQYF.

The J gene is TRBJ1-1, the V gene TRBV29-1; unclear D gene. This CDR3 comprises 15 residues. The germline V and J ends were trimmed by 1 base and 0 bases, with 12 bases remaining between them. Per germline, CDR1 SQVTM and CDR2 ANQGSEA. CDR3 coding DNA: TGCAGCGTTGAAGGTGAGTTGGGCCTGAACACTGAAGCTTTCTTT. It codes for CSVEGELGLNTEAFF.

V gene TRBV19 combines with J gene TRBJ2-1, with no clear D. Germline lookup yields CDR1 LNHDA and CDR2 SQIVND (reference sequence). V was pared by 1 base and J by 6 bases, with 7 bases between. The length of the CDR3 is 13 residues. The CDR3 here is CASSIAPGNEQFF. The CDR3 DNA reads as TGTGCCAGTAGTATAGCCCCCGGCAATGAGCAGTTCTTC.

This chain connects TRBV18 to TRBJ1-5; unclear D gene. Between the trimmed V and J ends, which lost 2 bases and 5 bases, there was a span of 7 bases. This CDR3 spans 13 amino acids. CDR1 is KGHSH, CDR2 LQKENI, per germline. CDR3 coding DNA: TGTGCCAGCTCACCAAGCACCGATCAGCCCCAGCATTTT. Its translation: CASSPSTDQPQHF.

This clone was counted a few times. The chain is built from TRBV6-1 and TRBJ2-7; D unclear. Germline assignment: CDR1 MNHNS and CDR2 SASEGT. The CDR3 has 16 residues. V was shortened by 1 base and J by 1 base, with 14 bases between the two germline ends. The CDR3 sequence: CASSEDASHPSYEQYF. The CDR3 DNA sequence: TGTGCCAGCAGTGAAGATGCGAGCCATCCTTCCTACGAGCAGTACTTC.

The chain couples TRBV19 to TRBJ2-1; TRBD1 matches at 10 bases. The CDR3 runs 14 residues. Germline-derived CDR1 and CDR2 are LNHDA and SQIVND (reference sequence). Unmatched junction bases numbered 4, after V lost 6 bases and J lost 5 bases. The CDR3 DNA reads as TGTGCCAGTAGGTTTGGGACAGGGGACAATGAGCAGTTCTTC. It encodes CASRFGTGDNEQFF.

The chain is built from TRBV28 and TRBJ2-4, with D hard to call. Germline assignment: CDR1 MDHEN and CDR2 SYDVKM. Trimming pared 3 bases from V and 0 bases from J, leaving 9 bases between. The CDR3 totals 15 residues. In nucleotides, the CDR3 is TGTGCCAGCAGTTTGAGACACGTAGCCAAAAACATTCAGTACTTC. Amino acid sequence: CASSLRHVAKNIQYF.

This clone was found a few times. The V call is TRBV13, the J call TRBJ2-3; no clear D. This CDR3 is built from 15 residues. Germline CDR1 is PRHDT and CDR2 is FYEKMQ (reference sequence). Trimming removed 3 bases from V and 1 base from J, with 11 bases in between. The CDR3 loop reads CASSFGLVGTDTQYF. CDR3 DNA sequence: TGTGCCAGCAGCTTTGGGCTTGTGGGCACAGATACGCAGTATTTT.

This chain connects TRBV19 to TRBJ2-7; 12 bases fit TRBD2. The CDR3 totals 16 residues. Germline CDR1 LNHDA, CDR2 SQIVND (reference sequence). Losses at the gene ends were 3 bases for V and 4 bases for J; bases not matched to a gene: 7. The CDR3 sequence: CASSIGGLAGIYEQYF. Written as DNA, the CDR3 is TGTGCCAGTAGTATCGGAGGACTAGCGGGGATTTACGAGCAGTACTTC.

V and J are TRBV6-6 and TRBJ2-3; TRBD2 aligns across 8 bases. The CDR3 sequence is 16 residues long. Per the germline V gene, CDR1 is MNHNY and CDR2 is SVGAGI (reference sequence). V shed 6 bases, J shed 6 bases, and the junction held 14 bases outside the gene matches. The CDR3 region is CASSAGQRGSLDTQYF. In DNA, the CDR3 is TGTGCCAGCAGCGCGGGCCAGCGGGGGAGCTTGGATACGCAGTATTTT.

V usage is TRBV7-2 and J usage is TRBJ2-3, with D possibly TRBD1 on 5 matching bases. Germline lookup yields CDR1 SGHTA and CDR2 FQGNSA. The V end was cut by 5 bases, the J end by 2 bases, with 11 bases between. The CDR3 runs 14 residues. CDR3 coding DNA: TGTGCCAGCAGCCTAAGACAGCTCACAGATACGCAGTATTTT. As protein: CASSLRQLTDTQYF.

The chain couples TRBV28 to TRBJ2-7; 9 bases agree with TRBD1. The ends lost 4 bases at V and 6 bases at J; junction bases unmatched: 4. Looked up from germline, CDR1 is MDHEN and CDR2 is SYDVKM. The CDR3 covers 13 residues. CDR3 DNA sequence: TGTGCCAGCAGTTCACAGGGGGCCGGCGAGCAGTACTTC. Its protein is CASSSQGAGEQYF. Complete variable domain (other parts from reference TRBV28 and TRBJ2-7): DVKVTQSSRYLVKRTGEKVFLECVQDMDHENMFWYRQDPGLGLRLIYFSYDVKMKEKGDIPEGYSVSREKKERFSLILESASTNQTSMYLCASSSQGAGEQYFGPGTRLTVT.

In this sample, this clone turned up a few times. CDR3 sequence reads: CASSLFSSYNEQFF. The CDR3 nucleotides are TGTGCCAGCAGCTTATTTAGCTCCTACAATGAGCAGTTCTTC. J is TRBJ2-1 and V is TRBV7-6; no definite D call. V was clipped by 2 bases and J by 0 bases, with 5 bases between them. This CDR3 is 14 amino acids long. Germline CDR1 is SGHVS and CDR2 is FNYEAQ.

The genes are TRBV27 and TRBJ1-1; D is uncertain. Trimming took 6 bases from V and 4 from J, leaving 18 bases between them. Germline CDR1 reads MNHEY; CDR2 reads SMNVEV (reference sequence). The CDR3 consists of 15 residues. In DNA, the CDR3 is TGTGCCAGCAGCCCCCTGCAGGCCGGGAGCACTGAAGCTTTCTTT. It encodes CASSPLQAGSTEAFF.